This T cell receptor beta chain is from a study of cytomegalovirus exposure and HLA in healthy donors. Study-wide background: There were several hundred genotyped donors. Of these, 75% to 85% fell in the genetic ancestry cluster associated with self-reported Caucasian donors.

This donor's record omits CMV serostatus. V lost 0 bases, J lost 6 bases, and 16 bases lay in between. The germline gives CDR1 SGHRS, CDR2 YFSETQ. CDR3 size: 15 residues. Vbeta (60) and Jbeta (13) primers were used in the PCR. Libraries were prepared by immunoSEQ multiplex PCR; TCRdb keeps only in-frame clonotypes and omits some of them. Of tens of thousands of clones listed, 75% to 90% are singletons. About this clone: Its antigen remains unknown.

Study observations and caveats: In a later analysis, HLA-associated beta chains showed higher expansion and lower generation probabilities than comparable chains.

This chain connects TRBV5-1 to TRBJ2-7; a possible D gene is TRBD1 (5 bases). The material sequenced was PBMCs. The receptor comes from a human donor in good health. The CDR3 region is CASSLAVSRVGEQYF. CDR3 nucleotides: TGCGCCAGCAGCTTGGCCGTATCCAGGGTTGGCGAGCAGTACTTC.